The 19 T cell receptor beta chains below were found in one sample sequenced in a study of cytomegalovirus exposure and HLA in healthy donors. Repertoires were generated with immunoSEQ multiplex PCR, while TCRdb's copy carries only in-frame clones and drops some. Seen here are under 85,000 clones, around 94% observed once, and the top ten hold approximately 2%. What was sequenced was PBMCs. These receptors were collected from a woman aged 18 to 35 in good health and CMV-seronegative.

This chain joins TRBV7-9 and TRBJ1-4; D unclear. CDR1 and CDR2 (germline): SEHNR, FQNEAQ (reference sequence). The CDR3 totals 14 residues. V lost 3 bases to trimming and J lost 7 bases, with 12 bases between them. The CDR3 sequence is CASSFDTPGEKLFF. CDR3 coding DNA: TGTGCCAGCAGCTTCGATACCCCGGGTGAAAAACTGTTTTTT.

V is TRBV30 and J is TRBJ1-1; no reliable D call. There are 11 residues in the CDR3. Trimming pared 1 base from V and 8 bases from J, leaving 8 bases between. Germline CDR1 GTSNPN, CDR2 SVGIG (reference sequence). The DNA for the CDR3 is TGTGCCTGGAGTGACAAAACCGAAGCTTTCTTT. Residues: CAWSDKTEAFF.

The chain is built from TRBV5-6 and TRBJ1-3; D may be TRBD1 (6 bases). Looked up from germline, CDR1 is SGHDT and CDR2 is YYEEEE. V gave up 2 bases and J gave up 3 bases, with 12 bases separating them. This CDR3 contains 15 residues. The CDR3 loop reads CASSFGGGNGNTIYF. DNA of the CDR3: TGTGCCAGCAGCTTCGGCGGGGGCAATGGAAACACCATATATTTT.

By share, this clone ranks as medium-sized. The chain recombines TRBV4-3 with TRBJ2-7, with D possibly matching TRBD1 (5 bases). The CDR3 length is 15 residues. Trimming took off 0 bases at V and 4 bases at J, with 13 bases between the two ends. CDR1 LGHNA and CDR2 YSLEER come from the germline V gene. The chain's CDR3 is CASSQDISRVYEQYF. The DNA for the CDR3 is TGCGCCAGCAGCCAAGATATCTCCAGGGTATACGAGCAGTACTTC.

This clone has only one observation. V is TRBV5-4 and J is TRBJ2-7, with 7 bases aligning to TRBD1. The CDR3 covers 15 residues. Germline V CDR1 and CDR2: SGHNT, YYREEE (reference sequence). The trim removed 2 bases at V and 1 base at J, leaving 6 bases unmatched. This CDR3 is CASSFLGGTSYEQYF. The CDR3 DNA is TGTGCCAGCAGCTTCTTAGGGGGCACTTCCTACGAGCAGTACTTC.

The rearrangement joins TRBV27 to TRBJ2-5; 8 nucleotides match TRBD1. The CDR3 contains 16 residues. Germline V gene lookup returns CDR1 MNHEY and CDR2 SMNVEV (reference sequence). With V trimmed by 5 bases and J by 4 bases, 12 bases remained unmatched. The CDR3 loop reads CASSPLQGVLLETQYF. Written as DNA, the CDR3 is TGTGCCAGCAGTCCCTTACAGGGGGTCCTGTTAGAGACCCAGTACTTC.

This clone was observed once. The J gene is TRBJ2-7, the V gene TRBV7-6; 15 bases are a match to TRBD2. Germline loops: CDR1 SGHVS, CDR2 FNYEAQ. The CDR3 has 17 residues. The V segment lost 5 bases and the J segment 3 bases; nucleotides outside the gene matches: 8. The CDR3 loop is CASSRMGTSGGHYEQYF. In DNA, the CDR3 is TGTGCCAGCAGCCGTATGGGGACTAGCGGGGGGCACTACGAGCAGTACTTC. Variable domain in full (rest from reference TRBV7-6 and TRBJ2-7): GAGVSQSPRYKVTKRGQDVALRCDPISGHVSLYWYRQALGQGPEFLTYFNYEAQQDKSGLPNDRFSAERPEGSISTLTIQRTEQRDSAMYRCASSRMGTSGGHYEQYFGPGTRLTVT.

The chain is built from TRBV18 and TRBJ2-7; possibly TRBD1 for D (6 bases). The length of the CDR3 is 14 residues. The germline V gene encodes CDR1 KGHSH and CDR2 LQKENI. V was shortened by 5 bases and J by 7 bases, with 18 bases between the two germline ends. The DNA of the CDR3 is TGTGCCAGCTCATCGTCCAGGGGTTCTTGGGAGCAGTACTTC. As protein: CASSSSRGSWEQYF. Complete variable domain (other parts from reference TRBV18 and TRBJ2-7): NAGVMQNPRHLVRRRGQEARLRCSPMKGHSHVYWYRQLPEEGLKFMVYLQKENIIDESGMPKERFSAEFPKEGPSILRIQQVVRGDSAAYFCASSSSRGSWEQYFGPGTRLTVT.

The chain is built from TRBV11-3 and TRBJ2-1; 9 bases map to TRBD2. CDR1 SGHNT and CDR2 YENEEA come from the germline V gene. The CDR3 runs 16 residues. Trimming cost V 0 bases and J 8 bases; bases outside gene matches: 8. CDR3: CASSLDGREGQDEQFF. The DNA of the CDR3 is TGTGCCAGCAGCTTAGATGGGCGGGAGGGCCAAGATGAGCAGTTCTTC.

The CDR3 bases are TGTGCCAGCAGCTTGGGAGATCCTCAGGGGCTCTATGGCTACACCTTC. Translation: CASSLGDPQGLYGYTF. The V call is TRBV5-4, the J call TRBJ1-2, with D possibly matching TRBD1 (6 bases). V lost 0 bases to trimming and J lost 4 bases, with 16 bases between them. The CDR3 is 16 residues long. Germline values: CDR1 SGHNT, CDR2 YYREEE (reference sequence).

The chain employs TRBV7-8 and TRBJ1-2; D possibly corresponds to TRBD1 (5 bases). Per germline, CDR1 SGHVS and CDR2 FQNEAQ. This CDR3 spans 15 amino acids. V was pared by 7 bases and J by 6 bases, with 21 bases between. CDR3 loop: CASTDLPGTSNGYTF. CDR3 DNA sequence: TGTGCCAGCACAGATCTCCCAGGGACTTCGAATGGCTACACCTTC.

This clone has only a few counts. The gene calls are TRBV5-8 and TRBJ2-7; D unresolved. The CDR3 extends over 12 amino acids. Trimming took 4 bases from V and 4 from J, leaving 9 bases between them. Per the germline V gene, CDR1 is SGHTS and CDR2 is YDEGEE. As DNA, the CDR3 is TGTGCCAGCAGCGAAACTATGTACGAGCAGTACTTC. Protein product: CASSETMYEQYF.

V is TRBV6-5 and J is TRBJ2-1, with 7 nucleotides matching TRBD2. J gave up 6 bases and V 8 bases, and 10 bases lay outside the gene matches. This CDR3 has 14 residues. Germline-derived CDR1 and CDR2 are MNHEY and SVGAGI. The CDR3 sequence: CASAGGLAANEQFF. CDR3 sequence (DNA): TGTGCCAGCGCGGGCGGGCTAGCGGCCAATGAGCAGTTCTTC.

The rearrangement joins TRBV2 to TRBJ1-3; a weak D match, TRBD1 (5 bases). CDR3 length equals 15 residues. Trimming shortened V by 5 bases and J by 0 bases, and 11 bases separated the two germline ends. Germline CDR1 and CDR2: SNHLY and FYNNEI. DNA for the CDR3: TGTGCCAGCAGTTGGACAACCGACTCTGGAAACACCATATATTTT. It translates to CASSWTTDSGNTIYF.

The chain joins TRBV19 to TRBJ1-1; 8 positions agree with TRBD1. V was pared by 7 bases and J by 0 bases, with 4 bases of the junction left unmatched. This CDR3 spans 14 amino acids. The V gene's germline CDR1 is LNHDA and CDR2 SQIVND (reference sequence). CDR3 sequence: CASKAGGMNTEAFF. The CDR3 DNA reads as TGTGCCAGTAAGGCAGGGGGCATGAACACTGAAGCTTTCTTT.

The chain has TRBV7-9 and TRBJ2-1; the match to TRBD2 covers 8 bases. Trimming at V came to 1 base and at J to 5 bases, leaving 10 bases not matched to a gene. The V gene's germline CDR1 is SEHNR and CDR2 FQNEAQ (reference sequence). The CDR3 covers 17 residues. CDR3 sequence: CASSLGGAGERNNEQFF. The CDR3 bases are TGTGCCAGCAGCTTAGGTGGAGCGGGAGAGAGGAACAATGAGCAGTTCTTC. Filled out from reference TRBV7-9 and TRBJ2-1, the complete variable domain reads DTGVSQNPRHKITKRGQNVTFRCDPISEHNRLYWYRQTLGQGPEFLTYFQNEAQLEKSRLLSDRFSAERPKGSFSTLEIQRTEQGDSAMYLCASSLGGAGERNNEQFFGPGTRLTVL.

The chain recombines TRBV6-1 with TRBJ1-2, with D unclear. The germline V and J ends were trimmed by 2 bases and 3 bases, with 13 bases remaining between them. Per the germline V gene, CDR1 is MNHNS and CDR2 is SASEGT. This CDR3 has 15 residues. CDR3 DNA sequence: TGTGCCAGCAGTGAATCGGTAGGGAGGGACTATGGCTACACCTTC. It translates to CASSESVGRDYGYTF.

V and J are TRBV5-1 and TRBJ2-7; 8 nucleotides line up with TRBD1. Losses at the gene ends were 1 base for V and 4 bases for J; bases not matched to a gene: 19. The CDR3 runs to 19 residues. The germline V gene encodes CDR1 SGHRS and CDR2 YFSETQ. The CDR3 DNA reads TGCGCCAGCAGCTTGACGGGACAGGCGTCGAATAGACCATTTTACGAGCAGTACTTC. It encodes CASSLTGQASNRPFYEQYF.

J is TRBJ2-3 and V is TRBV2; 10 nucleotides line up with TRBD2. V lost 1 base, J lost 2 bases, and 9 bases stayed unmatched. Germline V CDR1 and CDR2: SNHLY, FYNNEI. The CDR3 length is 18 residues. In nucleotides, the CDR3 is TGTGCCAGCAGTGAAGATGCTAGCGGGGGACTGCTCACAGATACGCAGTATTTT. Its translation is CASSEDASGGLLTDTQYF.